Listed here is a single T cell receptor beta chain. The antigen is unknown. This sample was included in a study of cytomegalovirus exposure and HLA in healthy donors. Study-wide context: Early released data comprised about 84 million unique TCRs from HLA-typed donors.

It was with 60 Vbeta and 13 Jbeta primers that the PCR ran. Only in-frame clones appear in the TCRdb table, and some are missing; sequencing was by immunoSEQ multiplex PCR. Here the sample spans under 110,000 clones, approximately 85% being singletons. This CDR3 has 12 residues. Trimming removed 4 bases at V and 4 bases at J, with 7 bases between. Germline assignment: CDR1 SGHRS and CDR2 YFSETQ. Study results and caveats: In the analysis, some V segments, TRBV6-2 and TRBV6-3 included, were excluded as indistinguishable. An Asian-associated ancestry cluster reportedly showed fewer N-insertions than the approximately 690-donor mean in a later analysis.

The source material was PBMCs. V is TRBV5-1 and J is TRBJ2-3; D remains unclear. The TCR comes from a man aged 25-45 years in good health and CMV-seronegative. The CDR3 region is CASSQFPDTQYF. CDR3 DNA: TGCGCCAGCAGCCAATTTCCAGATACGCAGTATTTT.